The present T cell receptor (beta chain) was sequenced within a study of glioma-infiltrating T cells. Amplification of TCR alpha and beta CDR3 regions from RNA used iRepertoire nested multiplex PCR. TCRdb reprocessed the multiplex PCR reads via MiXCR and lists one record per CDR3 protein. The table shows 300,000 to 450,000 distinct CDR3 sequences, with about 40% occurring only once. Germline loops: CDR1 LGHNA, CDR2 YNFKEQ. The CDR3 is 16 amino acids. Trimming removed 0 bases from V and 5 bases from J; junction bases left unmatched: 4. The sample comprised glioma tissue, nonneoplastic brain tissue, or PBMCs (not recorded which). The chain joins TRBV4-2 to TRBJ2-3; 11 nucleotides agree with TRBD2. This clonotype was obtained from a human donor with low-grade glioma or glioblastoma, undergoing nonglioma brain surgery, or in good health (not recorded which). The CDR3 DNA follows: TGTGCCAGCAGCCAAGATACTAGCGGGGGCCAAGATACGCAGTATTTT. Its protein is CASSQDTSGGQDTQYF.